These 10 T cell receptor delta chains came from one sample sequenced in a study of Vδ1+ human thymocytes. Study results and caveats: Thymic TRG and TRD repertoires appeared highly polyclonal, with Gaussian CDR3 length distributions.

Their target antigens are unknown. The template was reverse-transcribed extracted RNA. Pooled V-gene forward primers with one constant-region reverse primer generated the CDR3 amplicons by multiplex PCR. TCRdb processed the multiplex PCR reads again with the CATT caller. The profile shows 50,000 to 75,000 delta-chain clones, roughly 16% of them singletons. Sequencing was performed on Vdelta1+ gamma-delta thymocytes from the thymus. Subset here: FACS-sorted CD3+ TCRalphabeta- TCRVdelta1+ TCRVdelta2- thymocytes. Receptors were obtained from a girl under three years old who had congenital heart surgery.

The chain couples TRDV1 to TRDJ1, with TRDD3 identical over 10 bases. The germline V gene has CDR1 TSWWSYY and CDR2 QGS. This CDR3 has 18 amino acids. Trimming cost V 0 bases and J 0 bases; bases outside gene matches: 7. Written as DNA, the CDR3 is TGTGCTCTTGGGGAACTGCAGACTGGGGGATTCTACACCGATAAACTCATCTTT. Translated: CALGELQTGGFYTDKLIF.

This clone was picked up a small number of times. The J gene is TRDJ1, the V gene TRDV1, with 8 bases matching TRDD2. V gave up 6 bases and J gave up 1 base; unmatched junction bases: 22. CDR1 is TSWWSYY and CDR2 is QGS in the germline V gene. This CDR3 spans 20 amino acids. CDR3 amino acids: CALGSLPTLWIMSPTDKLIF. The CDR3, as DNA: TGTGCTCTTGGATCACTTCCTACTTTGTGGATCATGTCACCCACCGATAAACTCATCTTT.

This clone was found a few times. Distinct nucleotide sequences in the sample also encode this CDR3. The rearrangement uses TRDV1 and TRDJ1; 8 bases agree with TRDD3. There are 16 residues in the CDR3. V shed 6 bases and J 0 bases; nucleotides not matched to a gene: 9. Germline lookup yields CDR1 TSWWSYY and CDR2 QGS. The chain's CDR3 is CALGGALLGDTDKLIF. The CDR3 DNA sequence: TGTGCTCTTGGCGGCGCCTTACTGGGGGACACCGATAAACTCATCTTT.

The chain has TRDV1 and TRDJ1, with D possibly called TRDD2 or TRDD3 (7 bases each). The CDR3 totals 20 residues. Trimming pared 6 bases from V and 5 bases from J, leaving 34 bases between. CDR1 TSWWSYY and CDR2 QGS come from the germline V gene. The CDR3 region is CALGLPRVLGIKVWTDKLIF. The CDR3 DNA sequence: TGTGCTCTTGGCCTTCCTCGTGTACTGGGGATAAAGGTTTGGACTGATAAACTCATCTTT.

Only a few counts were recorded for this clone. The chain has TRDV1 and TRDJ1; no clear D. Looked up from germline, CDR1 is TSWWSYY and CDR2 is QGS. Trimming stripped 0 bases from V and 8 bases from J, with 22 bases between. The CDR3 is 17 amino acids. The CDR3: CALGELARDWVQMKLIF. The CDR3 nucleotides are TGTGCTCTTGGGGAACTGGCCCGAGATTGGGTACAGATGAAACTCATCTTT.

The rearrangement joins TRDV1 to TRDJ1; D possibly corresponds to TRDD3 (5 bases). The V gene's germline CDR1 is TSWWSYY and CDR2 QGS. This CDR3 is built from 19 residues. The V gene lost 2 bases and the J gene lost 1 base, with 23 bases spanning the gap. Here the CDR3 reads CALGEKDLWVGLATDKLIF. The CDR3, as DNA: TGTGCTCTTGGGGAAAAGGATTTGTGGGTGGGGCTGGCCACCGATAAACTCATCTTT.

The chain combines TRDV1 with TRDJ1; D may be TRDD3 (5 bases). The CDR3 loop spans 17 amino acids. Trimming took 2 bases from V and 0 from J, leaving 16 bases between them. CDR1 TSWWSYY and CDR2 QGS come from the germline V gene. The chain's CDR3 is CALGEVRARGYTDKLIF. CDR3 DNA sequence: TGTGCTCTTGGGGAAGTTCGGGCCAGGGGGTACACCGATAAACTCATCTTT.

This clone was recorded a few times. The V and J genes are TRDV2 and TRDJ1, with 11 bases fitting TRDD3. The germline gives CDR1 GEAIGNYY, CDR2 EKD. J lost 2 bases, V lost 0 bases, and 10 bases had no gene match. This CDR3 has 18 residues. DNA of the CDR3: TGTGCCTGTGACACCGGTGGGATGGGGGATACGCGGACCGATAAACTCATCTTT. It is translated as CACDTGGMGDTRTDKLIF.

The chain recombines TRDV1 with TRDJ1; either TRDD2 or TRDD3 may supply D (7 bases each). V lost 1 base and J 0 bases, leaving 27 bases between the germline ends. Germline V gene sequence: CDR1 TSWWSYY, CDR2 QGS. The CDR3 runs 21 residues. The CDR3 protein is CALGEPPSFSMGEPYTDKLIF. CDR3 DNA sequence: TGTGCTCTTGGGGAACCCCCTTCCTTTTCTATGGGGGAACCGTACACCGATAAACTCATCTTT.

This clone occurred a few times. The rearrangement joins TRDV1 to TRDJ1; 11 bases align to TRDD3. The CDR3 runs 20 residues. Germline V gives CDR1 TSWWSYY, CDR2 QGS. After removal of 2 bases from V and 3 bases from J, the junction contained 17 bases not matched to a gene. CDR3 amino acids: CALGEGTYWGIIPGADKLIF. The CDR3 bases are TGTGCTCTTGGGGAAGGAACCTACTGGGGGATAATTCCAGGGGCCGATAAACTCATCTTT.